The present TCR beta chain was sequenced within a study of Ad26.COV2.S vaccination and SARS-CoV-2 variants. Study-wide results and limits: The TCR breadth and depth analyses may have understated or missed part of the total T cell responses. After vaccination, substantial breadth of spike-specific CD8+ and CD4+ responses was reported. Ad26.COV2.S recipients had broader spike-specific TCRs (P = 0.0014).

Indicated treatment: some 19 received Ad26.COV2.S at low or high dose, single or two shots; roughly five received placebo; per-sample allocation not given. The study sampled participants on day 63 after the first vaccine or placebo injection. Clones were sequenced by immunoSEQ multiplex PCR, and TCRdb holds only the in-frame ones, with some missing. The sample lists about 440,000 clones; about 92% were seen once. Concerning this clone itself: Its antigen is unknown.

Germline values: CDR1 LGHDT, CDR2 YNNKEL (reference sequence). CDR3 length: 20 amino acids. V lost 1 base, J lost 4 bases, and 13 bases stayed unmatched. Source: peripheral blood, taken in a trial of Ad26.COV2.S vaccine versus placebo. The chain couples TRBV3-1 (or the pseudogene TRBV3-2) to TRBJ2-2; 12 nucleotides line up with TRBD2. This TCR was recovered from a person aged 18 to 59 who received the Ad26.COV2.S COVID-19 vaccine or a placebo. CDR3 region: CASSQGLRLAGAPSTGELFF. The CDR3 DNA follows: TGTGCCAGCAGCCAAGGTCTGAGACTAGCGGGAGCCCCCAGCACCGGGGAGCTGTTTTTT.